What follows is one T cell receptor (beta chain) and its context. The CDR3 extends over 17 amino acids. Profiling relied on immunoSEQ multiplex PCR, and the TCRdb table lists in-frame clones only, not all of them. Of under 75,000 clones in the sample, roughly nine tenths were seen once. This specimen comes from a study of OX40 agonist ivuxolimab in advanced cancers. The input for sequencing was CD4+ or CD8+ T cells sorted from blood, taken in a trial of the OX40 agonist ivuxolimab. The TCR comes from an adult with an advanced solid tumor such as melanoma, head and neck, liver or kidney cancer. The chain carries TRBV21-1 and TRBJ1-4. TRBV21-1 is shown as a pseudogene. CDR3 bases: TGTGCCAGCAGCAAAGTGAGGGCAGGAGGGACTAATGAAAAACTGTTTTTT. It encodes CASSKVRAGGTNEKLFF.